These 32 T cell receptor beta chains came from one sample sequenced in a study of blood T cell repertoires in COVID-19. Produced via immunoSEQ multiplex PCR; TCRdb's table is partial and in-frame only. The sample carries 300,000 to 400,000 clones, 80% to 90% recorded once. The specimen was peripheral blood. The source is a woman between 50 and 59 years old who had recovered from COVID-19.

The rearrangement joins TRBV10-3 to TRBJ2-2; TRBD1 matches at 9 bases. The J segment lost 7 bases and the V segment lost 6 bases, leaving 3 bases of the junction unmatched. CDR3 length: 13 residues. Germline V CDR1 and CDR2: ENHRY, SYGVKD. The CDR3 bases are TGTGCCATCAGGGGACAGGGTTTCGGGGAGCTGTTTTTT. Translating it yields CAIRGQGFGELFF.

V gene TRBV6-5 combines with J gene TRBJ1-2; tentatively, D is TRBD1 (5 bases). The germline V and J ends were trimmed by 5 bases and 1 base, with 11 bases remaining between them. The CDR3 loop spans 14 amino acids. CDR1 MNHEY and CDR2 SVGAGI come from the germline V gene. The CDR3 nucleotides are TGTGCCAGCAGTCCCCATGACAGTAACTATGGCTACACCTTC. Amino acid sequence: CASSPHDSNYGYTF.

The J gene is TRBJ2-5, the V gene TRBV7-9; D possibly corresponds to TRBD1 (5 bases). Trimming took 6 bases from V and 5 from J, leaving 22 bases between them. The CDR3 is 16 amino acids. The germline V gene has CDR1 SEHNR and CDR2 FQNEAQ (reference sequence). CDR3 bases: TGTGCCAGCAGTCATCTCGGCAGGGTGGAACGGGAGACCCAGTACTTC. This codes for CASSHLGRVERETQYF.

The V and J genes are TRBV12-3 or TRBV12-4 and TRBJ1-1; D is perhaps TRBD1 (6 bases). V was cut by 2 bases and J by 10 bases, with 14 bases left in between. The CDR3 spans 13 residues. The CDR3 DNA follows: TGTGCCAGCAGTTTAAGGGGGACGAGGGTAGCTTTCTTT. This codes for CASSLRGTRVAFF.

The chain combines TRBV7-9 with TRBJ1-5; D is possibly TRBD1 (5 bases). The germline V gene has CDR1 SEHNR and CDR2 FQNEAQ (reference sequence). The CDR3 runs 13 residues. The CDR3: CACGGGLNQPQHF. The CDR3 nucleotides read TGTGCTTGCGGGGGAGGACTAAATCAGCCCCAGCATTTT.

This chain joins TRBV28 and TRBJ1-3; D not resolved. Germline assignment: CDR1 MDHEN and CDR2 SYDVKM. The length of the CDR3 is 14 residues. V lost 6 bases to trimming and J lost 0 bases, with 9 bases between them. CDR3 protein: CASRSGYSGNTIYF. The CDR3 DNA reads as TGTGCCAGCAGATCAGGATACTCTGGAAACACCATATATTTT.

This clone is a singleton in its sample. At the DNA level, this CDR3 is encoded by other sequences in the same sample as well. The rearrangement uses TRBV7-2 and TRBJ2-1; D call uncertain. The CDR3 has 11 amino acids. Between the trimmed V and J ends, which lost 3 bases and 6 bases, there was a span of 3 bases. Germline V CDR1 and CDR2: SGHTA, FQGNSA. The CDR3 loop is CASSFLNEQFF. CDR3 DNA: TGTGCCAGCAGCTTTCTCAATGAGCAGTTCTTC.

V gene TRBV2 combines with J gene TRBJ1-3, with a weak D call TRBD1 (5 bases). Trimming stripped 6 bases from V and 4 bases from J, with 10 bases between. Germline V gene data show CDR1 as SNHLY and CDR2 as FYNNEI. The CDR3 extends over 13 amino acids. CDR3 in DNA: TGTGCCAGCAGGTCAGGGATAGGAAACACCATATATTTT. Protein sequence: CASRSGIGNTIYF.

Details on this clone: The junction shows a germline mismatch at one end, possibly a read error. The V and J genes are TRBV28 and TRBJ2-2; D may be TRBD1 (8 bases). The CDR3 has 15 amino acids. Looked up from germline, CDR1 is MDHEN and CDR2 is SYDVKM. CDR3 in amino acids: CAVGGQGAKTGELFF. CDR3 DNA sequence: TGTGCCGTCGGGGGGCAGGGGGCGAAGACCGGGGAGCTGTTTTTT.

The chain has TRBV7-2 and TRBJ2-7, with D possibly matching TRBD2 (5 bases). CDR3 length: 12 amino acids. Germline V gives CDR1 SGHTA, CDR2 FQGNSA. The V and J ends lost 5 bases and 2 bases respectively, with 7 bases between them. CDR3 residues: CASSPGAYEQYF. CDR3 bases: TGTGCCAGCAGCCCCGGGGCCTACGAGCAGTACTTC.

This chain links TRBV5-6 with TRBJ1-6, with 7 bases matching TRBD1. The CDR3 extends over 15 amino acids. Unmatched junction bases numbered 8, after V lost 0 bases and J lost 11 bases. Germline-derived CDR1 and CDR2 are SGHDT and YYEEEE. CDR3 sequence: CASSLAEQGRTPLHF. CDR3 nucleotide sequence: TGTGCCAGCAGCTTGGCCGAACAGGGGCGGACACCCCTCCACTTT. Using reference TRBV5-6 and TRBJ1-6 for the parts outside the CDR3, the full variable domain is DAGVTQSPTHLIKTRGQQVTLRCSPKSGHDTVSWYQQALGQGPQFIFQYYEEEERQRGNFPDRFSGHQFPNYSSELNVNALLLGDSALYLCASSLAEQGRTPLHFGNGTRLTVT.

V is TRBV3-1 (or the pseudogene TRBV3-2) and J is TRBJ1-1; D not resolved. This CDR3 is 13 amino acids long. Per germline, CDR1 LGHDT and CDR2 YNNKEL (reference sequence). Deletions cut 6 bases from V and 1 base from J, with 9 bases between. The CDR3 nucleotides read TGTGCCAGCAGTCACAAAGAGAACACTGAAGCTTTCTTT. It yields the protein CASSHKENTEAFF.

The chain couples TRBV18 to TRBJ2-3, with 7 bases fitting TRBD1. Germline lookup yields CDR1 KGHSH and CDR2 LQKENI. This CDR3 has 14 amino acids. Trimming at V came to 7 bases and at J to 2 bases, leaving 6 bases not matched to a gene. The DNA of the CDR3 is TGTGCCAGCTTAGACAGGGTGAACACAGATACGCAGTATTTT. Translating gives CASLDRVNTDTQYF.

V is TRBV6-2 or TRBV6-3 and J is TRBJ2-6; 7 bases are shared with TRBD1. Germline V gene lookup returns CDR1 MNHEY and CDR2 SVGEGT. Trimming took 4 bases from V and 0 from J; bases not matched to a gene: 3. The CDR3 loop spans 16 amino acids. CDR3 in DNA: TGTGCCAGCAGTTTGTCAGGGGGCTCTGGGGCCAACGTCCTGACTTTC. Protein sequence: CASSLSGGSGANVLTF.

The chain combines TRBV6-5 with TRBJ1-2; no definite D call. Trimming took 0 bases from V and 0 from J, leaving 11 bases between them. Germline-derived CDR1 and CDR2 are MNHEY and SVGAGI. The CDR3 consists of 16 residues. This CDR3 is CASSYSAGISNYGYTF. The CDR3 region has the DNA TGTGCCAGCAGTTACTCCGCGGGAATTTCTAACTATGGCTACACCTTC.

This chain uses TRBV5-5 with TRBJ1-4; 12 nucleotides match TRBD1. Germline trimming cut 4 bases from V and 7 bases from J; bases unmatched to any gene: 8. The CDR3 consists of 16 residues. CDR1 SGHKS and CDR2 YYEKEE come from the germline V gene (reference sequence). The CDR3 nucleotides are TGTGCCAGCAGCCTAGGGACAGGGGGCTCGGGTGAAAAACTGTTTTTT. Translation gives CASSLGTGGSGEKLFF.

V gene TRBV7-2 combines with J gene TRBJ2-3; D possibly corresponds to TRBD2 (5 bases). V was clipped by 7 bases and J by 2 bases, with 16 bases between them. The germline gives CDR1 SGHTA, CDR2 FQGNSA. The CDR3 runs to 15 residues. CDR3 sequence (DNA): TGTGCCAGCACCTACGGGCGGGCCTCCACAGATACGCAGTATTTT. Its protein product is CASTYGRASTDTQYF. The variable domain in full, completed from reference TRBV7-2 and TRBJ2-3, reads GAGVSQSPSNKVTEKGKDVELRCDPISGHTALYWYRQSLGQGLEFLIYFQGNSAPDKSGLPSDRFSAERTGGSVSTLTIQRTQQEDSAVYLCASTYGRASTDTQYFGPGTRLTVL.

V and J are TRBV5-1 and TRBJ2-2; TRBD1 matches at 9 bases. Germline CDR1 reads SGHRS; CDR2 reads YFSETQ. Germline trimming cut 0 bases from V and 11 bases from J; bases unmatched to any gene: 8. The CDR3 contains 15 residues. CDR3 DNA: TGCGCCAGCAGCTTGGGGGACAGGGCCCTCGGAGAGCTGTTTTTT. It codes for CASSLGDRALGELFF.

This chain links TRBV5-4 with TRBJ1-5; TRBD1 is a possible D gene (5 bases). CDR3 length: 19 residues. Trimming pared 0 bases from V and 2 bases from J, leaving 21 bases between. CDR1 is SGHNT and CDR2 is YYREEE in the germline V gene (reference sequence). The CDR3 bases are TGTGCCAGCAGCTTGGCCGTGTTTGCAGGGCGCAATGGCAATCAGCCCCAGCATTTT. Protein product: CASSLAVFAGRNGNQPQHF.

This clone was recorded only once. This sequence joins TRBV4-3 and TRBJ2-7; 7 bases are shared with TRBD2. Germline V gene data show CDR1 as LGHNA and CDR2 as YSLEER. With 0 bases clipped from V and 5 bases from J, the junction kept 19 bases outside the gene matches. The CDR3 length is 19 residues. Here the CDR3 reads CASSQDSSGGYGQVHEQYF. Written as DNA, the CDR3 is TGCGCCAGCAGCCAAGATTCCTCCGGGGGGTACGGGCAGGTCCACGAGCAGTACTTC.

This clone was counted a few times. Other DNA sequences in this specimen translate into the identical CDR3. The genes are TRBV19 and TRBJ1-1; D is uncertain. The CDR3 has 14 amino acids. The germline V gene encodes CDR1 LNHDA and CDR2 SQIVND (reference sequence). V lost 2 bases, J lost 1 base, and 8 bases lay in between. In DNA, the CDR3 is TGTGCCAGTAGTATATACGGGGAGAACACTGAAGCTTTCTTT. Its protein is CASSIYGENTEAFF.

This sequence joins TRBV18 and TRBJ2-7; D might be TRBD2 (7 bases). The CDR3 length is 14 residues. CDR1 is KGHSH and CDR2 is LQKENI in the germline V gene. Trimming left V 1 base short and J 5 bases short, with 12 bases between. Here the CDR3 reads CASSPLGGGDEQYF. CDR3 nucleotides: TGTGCCAGCTCACCACTGGGCGGGGGCGACGAGCAGTACTTC.

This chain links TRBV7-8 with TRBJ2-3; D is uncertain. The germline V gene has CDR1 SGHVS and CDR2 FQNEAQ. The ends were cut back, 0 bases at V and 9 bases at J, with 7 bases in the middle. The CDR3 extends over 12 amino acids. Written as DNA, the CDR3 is TGTGCCAGCAGCTTAGCCGCTCAGACGCAGTATTTT. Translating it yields CASSLAAQTQYF.

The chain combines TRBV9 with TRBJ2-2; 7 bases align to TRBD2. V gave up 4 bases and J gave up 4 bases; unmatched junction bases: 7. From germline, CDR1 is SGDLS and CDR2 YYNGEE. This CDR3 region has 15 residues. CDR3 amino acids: CASSSTSAATGELFF. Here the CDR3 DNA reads TGTGCCAGCAGCTCAACTAGCGCGGCCACCGGGGAGCTGTTTTTT.

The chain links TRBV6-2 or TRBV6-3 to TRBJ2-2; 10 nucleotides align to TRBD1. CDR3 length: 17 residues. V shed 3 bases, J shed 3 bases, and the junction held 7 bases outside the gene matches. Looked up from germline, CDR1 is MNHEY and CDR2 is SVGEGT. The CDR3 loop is CASSYLTGGADTGELFF. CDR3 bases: TGTGCCAGCAGTTATCTGACAGGGGGCGCCGACACCGGGGAGCTGTTTTTT.

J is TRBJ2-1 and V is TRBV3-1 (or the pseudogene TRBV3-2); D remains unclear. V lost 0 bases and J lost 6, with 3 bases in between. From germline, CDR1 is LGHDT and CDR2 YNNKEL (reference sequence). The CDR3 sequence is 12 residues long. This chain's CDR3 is CASSQDLNEQFF. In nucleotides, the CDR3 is TGTGCCAGCAGCCAAGATCTCAATGAGCAGTTCTTC.

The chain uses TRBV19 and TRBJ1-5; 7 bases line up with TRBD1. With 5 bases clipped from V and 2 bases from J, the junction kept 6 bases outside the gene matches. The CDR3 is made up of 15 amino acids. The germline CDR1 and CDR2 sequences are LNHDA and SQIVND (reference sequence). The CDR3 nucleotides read TGTGCCAGTAGTGCCGATACAGGGGGCAATCAGCCCCAGCATTTT. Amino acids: CASSADTGGNQPQHF.

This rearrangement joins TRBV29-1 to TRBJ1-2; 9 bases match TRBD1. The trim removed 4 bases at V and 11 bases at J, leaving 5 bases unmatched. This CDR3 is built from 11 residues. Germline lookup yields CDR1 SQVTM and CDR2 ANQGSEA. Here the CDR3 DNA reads TGCAGCGTTGGGGACAGGGAGAGGTACACCTTC. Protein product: CSVGDRERYTF.

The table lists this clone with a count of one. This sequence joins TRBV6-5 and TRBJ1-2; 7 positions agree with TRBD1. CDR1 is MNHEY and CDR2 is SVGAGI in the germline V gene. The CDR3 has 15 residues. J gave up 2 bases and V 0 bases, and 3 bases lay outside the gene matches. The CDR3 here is CASSYSTGLNYGYTF. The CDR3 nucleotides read TGTGCCAGCAGTTACTCGACAGGGTTGAACTATGGCTACACCTTC.

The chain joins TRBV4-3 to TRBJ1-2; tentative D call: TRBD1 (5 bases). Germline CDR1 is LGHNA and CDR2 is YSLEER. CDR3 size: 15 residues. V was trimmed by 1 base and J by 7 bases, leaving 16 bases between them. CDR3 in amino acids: CASSQGGRATSGYTF. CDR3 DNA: TGCGCCAGCAGCCAAGGGGGCAGGGCAACGAGTGGCTACACCTTC.

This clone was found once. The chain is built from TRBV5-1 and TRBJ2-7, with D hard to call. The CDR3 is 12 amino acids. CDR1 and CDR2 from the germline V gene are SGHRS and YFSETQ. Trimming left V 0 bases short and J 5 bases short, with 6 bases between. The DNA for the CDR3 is TGCGCCAGCAGCTTGGGAAGCCACGAGCAGTACTTC. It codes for CASSLGSHEQYF.

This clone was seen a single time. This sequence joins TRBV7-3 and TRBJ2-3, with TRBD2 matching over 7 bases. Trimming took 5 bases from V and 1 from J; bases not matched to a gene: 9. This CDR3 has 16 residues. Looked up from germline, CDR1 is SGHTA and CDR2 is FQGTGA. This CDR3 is CASSKTSPEGTDTQYF. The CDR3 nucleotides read TGTGCCAGCAGCAAGACTAGCCCCGAAGGCACAGATACGCAGTATTTT.